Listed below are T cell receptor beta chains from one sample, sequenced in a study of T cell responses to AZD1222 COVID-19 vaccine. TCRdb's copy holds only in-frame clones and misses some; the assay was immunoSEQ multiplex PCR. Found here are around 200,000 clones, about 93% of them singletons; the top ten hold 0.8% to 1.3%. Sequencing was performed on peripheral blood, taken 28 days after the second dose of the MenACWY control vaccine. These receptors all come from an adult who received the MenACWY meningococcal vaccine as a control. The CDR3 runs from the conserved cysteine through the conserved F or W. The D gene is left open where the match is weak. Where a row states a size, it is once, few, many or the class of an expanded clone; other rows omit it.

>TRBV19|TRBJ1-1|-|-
CASSPFGGRGARGTEAFF
TGTGCCAGTAGCCCATTTGGGGGGCGCGGGGCCCGGGGGACTGAAGCTTTCTTT
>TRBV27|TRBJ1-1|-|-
CASSPRQEGTEAFF
TGTGCCAGCAGTCCACGACAGGAGGGCACTGAAGCTTTCTTT
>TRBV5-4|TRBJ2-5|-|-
CASSLTEGKEETQYF
TGTGCCAGCAGCTTGACAGAGGGGAAAGAAGAGACCCAGTACTTC
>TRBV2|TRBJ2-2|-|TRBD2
CASRGAGVNTGELFF
TGTGCCAGCAGGGGAGCGGGGGTGAACACCGGGGAGCTGTTTTTT
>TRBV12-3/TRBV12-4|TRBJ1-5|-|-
CASSFSSNQPQHF
TGTGCCAGCAGTTTCAGTAGCAATCAGCCCCAGCATTTT
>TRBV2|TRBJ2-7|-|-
CASSDYRTYEQYF
TGTGCCAGCAGTGATTATCGTACCTACGAGCAGTACTTC
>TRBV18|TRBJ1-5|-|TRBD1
CASSPRQGGNQPQHF
TGTGCCAGCTCACCACGACAGGGGGGCAATCAGCCCCAGCATTTT
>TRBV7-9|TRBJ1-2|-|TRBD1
CASSSNRGSYGYTF
TGTGCCAGCAGCTCTAACAGGGGGTCGTATGGCTACACCTTC
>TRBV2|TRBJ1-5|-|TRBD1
CASSEGTGGTNQPQHF
TGTGCCAGCAGTGAAGGGACAGGGGGTACCAATCAGCCCCAGCATTTT
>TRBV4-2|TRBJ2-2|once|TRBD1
CASSLDRANTGELFF
TGTGCCAGCAGCCTCGACAGGGCTAACACCGGGGAGCTGTTTTTT
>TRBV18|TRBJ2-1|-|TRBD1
CASSPPQTGQGRNEQFF
TGTGCCAGCTCACCACCACAGACAGGACAGGGACGGAATGAGCAGTTCTTC
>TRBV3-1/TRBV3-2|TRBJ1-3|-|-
CASSQVASSGNTIYF
TGTGCCAGCAGCCAAGTGGCAAGCTCTGGAAACACCATATATTTT
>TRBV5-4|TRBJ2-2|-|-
CASTGLDASGELFF
TGTGCCAGTACAGGGTTGGACGCTTCCGGGGAGCTGTTTTTT
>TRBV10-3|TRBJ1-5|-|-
CAISESTGQPQHF
TGTGCCATCAGTGAGTCGACGGGTCAGCCCCAGCATTTT
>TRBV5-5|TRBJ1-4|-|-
CASSPSGRGNNEKLFF
TGTGCCAGCAGCCCATCGGGGCGGGGAAATAATGAAAAACTGTTTTTT
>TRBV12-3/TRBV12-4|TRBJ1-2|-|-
CASSSWRDGYTF
TGTGCCAGCAGTTCCTGGAGGGACGGCTACACCTTC
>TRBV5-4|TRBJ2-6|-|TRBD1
CASSRWTGNTGANVLTF
TGTGCCAGCAGTCGATGGACAGGCAACACTGGGGCCAACGTCCTGACTTTC
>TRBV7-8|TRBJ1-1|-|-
CASRSAQGRMTEAFF
TGTGCCAGCAGGTCGGCCCAGGGGAGGATGACTGAAGCTTTCTTT
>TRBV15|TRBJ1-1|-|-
CATSREEGTRAFF
TGTGCCACCAGCAGAGAAGAGGGTACGAGAGCTTTCTTT
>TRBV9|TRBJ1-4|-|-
CASRRGEAEKLFF
TGTGCCAGCAGGCGAGGGGAGGCTGAAAAACTGTTTTTT
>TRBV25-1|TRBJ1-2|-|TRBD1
CASSARTGLSNYGYTF
TGTGCCAGCAGTGCCAGGACAGGTCTATCTAACTATGGCTACACCTTC
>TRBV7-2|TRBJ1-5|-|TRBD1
CASSPRQGHQPQHF
TGTGCCAGCAGCCCTAGACAGGGCCATCAGCCCCAGCATTTT
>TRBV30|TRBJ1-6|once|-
CAWSSKRSPLHF
TGTGCCTGGAGTTCGAAACGCTCACCCCTCCACTTT
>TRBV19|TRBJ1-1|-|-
CASSIDNFGGFGTEAFF
TGTGCCAGTAGTATAGATAATTTCGGAGGGTTCGGCACTGAAGCTTTCTTT
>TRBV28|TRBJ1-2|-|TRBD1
CASNPTGRDYGYTF
TGTGCCAGCAATCCGACAGGGCGGGACTATGGCTACACCTTC
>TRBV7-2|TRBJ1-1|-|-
CASSFNPQAGIAFF
TGTGCCAGCAGTTTCAACCCTCAGGCGGGGATAGCTTTCTTT
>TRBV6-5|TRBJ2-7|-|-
CASSPPFPLVYEQYF
TGTGCCAGCAGCCCGCCCTTCCCCCTCGTCTACGAGCAGTACTTC
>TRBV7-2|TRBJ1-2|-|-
CASSSYLANYGYTF
TGTGCCAGCAGCTCCTACTTGGCTAACTATGGCTACACCTTC
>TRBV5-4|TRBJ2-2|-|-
CASSLATGSPFYTGELFF
TGTGCCAGCAGCTTGGCTACAGGGAGCCCTTTTTACACCGGGGAGCTGTTTTTT
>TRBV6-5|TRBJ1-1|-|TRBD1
CASSYSGGPNTEAFF
TGTGCCAGCAGTTATTCAGGGGGCCCGAACACTGAAGCTTTCTTT
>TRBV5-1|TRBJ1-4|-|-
CASSLLGANEKLFF
TGCGCCAGCAGCTTGCTGGGGGCGAATGAAAAACTGTTTTTT
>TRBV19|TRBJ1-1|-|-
CASRRGLGEAFF
TGTGCCAGTAGGCGGGGCCTCGGAGAAGCTTTCTTT
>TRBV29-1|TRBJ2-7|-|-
CSVRQINYEQYF
TGCAGCGTTCGCCAGATAAACTACGAGCAGTACTTC
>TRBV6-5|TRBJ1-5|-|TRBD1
CASNGQGGGQPQHF
TGTGCCAGCAACGGACAGGGGGGAGGTCAGCCCCAGCATTTT
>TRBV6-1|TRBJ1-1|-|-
CASSEIKGAEAFF
TGTGCCAGCAGTGAAATAAAGGGAGCTGAAGCTTTCTTT
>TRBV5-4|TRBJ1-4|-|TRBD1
CASSLGQGAREKLFF
TGTGCCAGCAGCTTGGGTCAGGGGGCCAGGGAAAAACTGTTTTTT
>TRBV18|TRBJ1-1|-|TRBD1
CASSEDREYGAFF
TGTGCCAGCTCAGAGGACAGGGAGTATGGGGCTTTCTTT
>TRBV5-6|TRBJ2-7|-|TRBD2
CASSAQLGGGLAYEQYF
TGTGCCAGCAGCGCCCAGCTTGGGGGGGGACTAGCCTACGAGCAGTACTTC
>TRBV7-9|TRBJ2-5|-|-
CASSLLIPGAQYF
TGTGCCAGCAGCTTGCTAATACCGGGGGCCCAGTACTTC
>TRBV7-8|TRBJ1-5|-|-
CASSLGPRAQHF
TGTGCCAGCAGCCTGGGCCCCAGAGCCCAGCATTTT
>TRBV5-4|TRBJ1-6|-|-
CASSYSWNSPLHF
TGTGCCAGCAGCTACTCCTGGAATTCACCCCTCCACTTT
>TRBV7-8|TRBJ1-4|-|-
CASSLDRAEKLFF
TGTGCCAGCAGCTTAGATAGGGCTGAAAAACTGTTTTTT
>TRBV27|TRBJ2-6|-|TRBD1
CASSGTSGDSSGANVLTF
TGTGCCAGCAGTGGAACGTCAGGGGACAGCTCTGGGGCCAACGTCCTGACTTTC
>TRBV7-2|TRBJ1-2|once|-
CASSPRANGYTF
TGTGCCAGCAGCCCCCGGGCGAATGGCTACACCTTC
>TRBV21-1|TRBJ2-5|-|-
CASKAGGPQETQYF
TGTGCCAGCAAAGCGGGGGGGCCTCAAGAGACCCAGTACTTC
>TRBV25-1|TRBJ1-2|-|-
CASSESPQGNYGYTF
TGTGCCAGCAGTGAATCCCCCCAGGGGAACTATGGCTACACCTTC
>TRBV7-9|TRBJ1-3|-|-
CASSLSTSGNTIYF
TGTGCCAGCAGCTTGTCTACATCTGGAAACACCATATATTTT
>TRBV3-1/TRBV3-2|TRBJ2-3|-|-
CASSSHGLARDTQYF
TGTGCCAGCAGCAGTCACGGGCTAGCGAGGGATACGCAGTATTTT
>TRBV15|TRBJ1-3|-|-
CATSSFKGTAQNTIYF
TGTGCCACCAGCAGTTTCAAGGGGACGGCTCAAAACACCATATATTTT
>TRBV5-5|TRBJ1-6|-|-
CASSWRVGGHSPLHF
TGTGCCAGCAGCTGGAGGGTAGGGGGACATTCACCCCTCCACTTT
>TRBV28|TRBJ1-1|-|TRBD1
CASSIGQGRGFRAFF
TGTGCCAGCAGTATAGGACAGGGAAGGGGGTTTCGAGCTTTCTTT
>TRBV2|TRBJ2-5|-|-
CASRVGGGGQETQYF
TGTGCCAGCAGGGTGGGAGGAGGGGGGCAAGAGACCCAGTACTTC
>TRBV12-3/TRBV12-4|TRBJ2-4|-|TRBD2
CASILAGANIQYF
TGTGCCAGCATCTTAGCGGGGGCAAACATTCAGTACTTC
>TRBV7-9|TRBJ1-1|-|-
CASSLSPVLNTEAFF
TGTGCCAGCAGCTTATCGCCGGTTTTGAACACTGAAGCTTTCTTT
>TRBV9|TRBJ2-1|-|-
CASSVGPQRSYNEQFF
TGTGCCAGCAGCGTAGGCCCCCAACGCTCCTACAATGAGCAGTTCTTC
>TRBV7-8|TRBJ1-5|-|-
CASSLEGAISNQPQHF
TGTGCCAGCAGCTTAGAAGGGGCGATAAGCAATCAGCCCCAGCATTTT
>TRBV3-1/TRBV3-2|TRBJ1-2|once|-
CASSQLSGAVGYTF
TGTGCCAGCAGCCAATTGTCAGGGGCAGTAGGCTACACCTTC
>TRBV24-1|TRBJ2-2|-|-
CATSDPHYLAGELFF
TGTGCCACCAGTGATCCCCACTACCTAGCCGGGGAGCTGTTTTTT
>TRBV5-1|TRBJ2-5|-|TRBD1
CASSGTGAQETQYF
TGCGCCAGCAGCGGGACAGGGGCCCAAGAGACCCAGTACTTC
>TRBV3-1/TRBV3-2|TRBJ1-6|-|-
CASSPGLEESPLHF
TGTGCCAGCAGCCCGGGACTGGAAGAATCACCCCTCCACTTT